These 26 T cell receptor beta chains came from one sample sequenced in a study of blood T cell repertoires in COVID-19. The protocol was immunoSEQ multiplex PCR, while the TCRdb copy is restricted to in-frame clones and leaves out a portion. The profile shows more than 250,000 clones, more than 75% of them singletons. Sequences were obtained from peripheral blood. These receptor sequences come from a young woman who had recovered from COVID-19.

The rearrangement links TRBV28 to TRBJ1-4; D gene ambiguous. In germline, CDR1 is MDHEN, CDR2 SYDVKM. The germline V and J ends were trimmed by 7 bases and 0 bases, with 18 bases remaining between them. CDR3 length: 17 amino acids. In DNA, the CDR3 is TGTGCCAGCACCACTTTAAGGACTTCAACAACTAATGAAAAACTGTTTTTT. Amino acids: CASTTLRTSTTNEKLFF.

This clone was found many times. The rearrangement uses TRBV7-9 and TRBJ1-2; 9 bases line up with TRBD1. With 5 bases clipped from V and 4 bases from J, the junction kept 5 bases outside the gene matches. The CDR3 loop spans 14 amino acids. Germline values: CDR1 SEHNR, CDR2 FQNEAQ (reference sequence). CDR3 DNA: TGTGCCAGCAGCCGTTCGGGACAGGGCTATGGCTACACCTTC. As protein: CASSRSGQGYGYTF. Based on the CDR3 plus reference TRBV7-9 and TRBJ1-2, the full variable domain is DTGVSQNPRHKITKRGQNVTFRCDPISEHNRLYWYRQTLGQGPEFLTYFQNEAQLEKSRLLSDRFSAERPKGSFSTLEIQRTEQGDSAMYLCASSRSGQGYGYTFGSGTRLTVV.

The chain uses TRBV30 and TRBJ2-2; TRBD1 aligns across 8 bases. CDR1 is GTSNPN, CDR2 SVGIG, per germline (reference sequence). This CDR3 has 13 amino acids. V trimming: 8 bases; J trimming: 1 base; junction bases outside the gene matches: 3. The CDR3 loop reads CAHGQGNTGELFF. The CDR3 nucleotides read TGTGCCCATGGACAGGGGAACACCGGGGAGCTGTTTTTT.

This clone turned up a few times. The J gene is TRBJ1-2, the V gene TRBV5-1; D unresolved. Germline CDR1 is SGHRS and CDR2 is YFSETQ. CDR3 size: 12 residues. Trimming removed 0 bases at V and 6 bases at J, with 6 bases between. CDR3 amino acids: CASSLAQNGYTF. The CDR3 DNA reads TGCGCCAGCAGCTTGGCTCAGAATGGCTACACCTTC.

The rearrangement links TRBV19 to TRBJ1-6; D is unresolved. This CDR3 spans 13 amino acids. Deletions cut 4 bases from V and 4 bases from J, with 5 bases between. The V gene's germline CDR1 is LNHDA and CDR2 SQIVND (reference sequence). The CDR3 reads CASSTEYNSPLHF. CDR3 DNA: TGTGCCAGTAGTACGGAGTATAATTCACCCCTCCACTTT.

The chain joins TRBV7-2 to TRBJ1-1; no firm D call. The V end was cut by 7 bases, the J end by 1 base, with 13 bases between. CDR3 length equals 14 residues. Germline-derived CDR1 and CDR2 are SGHTA and FQGNSA. In nucleotides, the CDR3 is TGTGCCAGCAACCCTCCTGGGCGGAACACTGAAGCTTTCTTT. Translating gives CASNPPGRNTEAFF.

This chain joins TRBV12-3 or TRBV12-4 and TRBJ1-6, with D maybe TRBD1 (6 bases). Deletions cut 5 bases from V and 7 bases from J, with 9 bases between. The CDR3 totals 13 residues. CDR3 loop: CASSQQGNSPLHF. The CDR3 DNA follows: TGTGCCAGCAGTCAACAGGGAAATTCACCCCTCCACTTT.

The chain has TRBV30 and TRBJ1-1; tentatively, D is TRBD1 (5 bases). Per germline, CDR1 GTSNPN and CDR2 SVGIG (reference sequence). V shed 8 bases and J shed 2 bases, with 18 bases lying between them. This CDR3 region has 14 residues. The CDR3, as DNA: TGTGCCCGGACCCGACAGAGCTATAACACTGAAGCTTTCTTT. Residues: CARTRQSYNTEAFF. The full variable domain, its missing parts supplied by reference TRBV30 and TRBJ1-1, is SQTIHQWPATLVQPVGSPLSLECTVEGTSNPNLYWYRQAAGRGLQLLFYSVGIGQISSEVPQNLSASRPQDRQFILSSKKLLLSDSGFYLCARTRQSYNTEAFFGQGTRLTVV.

V is TRBV11-2 and J is TRBJ2-1; TRBD2 aligns across 8 bases. V dropped 5 bases and J dropped 0; count of bases not matched to a gene: 3. CDR3 length: 15 residues. Germline V CDR1 and CDR2: SGHAT, FQNNGV. The DNA of the CDR3 is TGTGCCAGCAGCCCTAGCGGGTCCTCCTACAATGAGCAGTTCTTC. Protein: CASSPSGSSYNEQFF.

V usage is TRBV19 and J usage is TRBJ2-1; 9 bases fit TRBD2. The length of the CDR3 is 14 residues. Germline trimming cut 3 bases from V and 6 bases from J; bases unmatched to any gene: 3. Germline V CDR1 and CDR2: LNHDA, SQIVND (reference sequence). CDR3 sequence (DNA): TGTGCCAGTAGTATGGCGGGAGGGCCCAATGAGCAGTTCTTC. This translates into CASSMAGGPNEQFF.

This clone was counted a single time. The chain uses TRBV10-3 and TRBJ1-5; 8 nucleotides match TRBD1. V was clipped by 8 bases and J by 6 bases; unmatched bases: 9. The CDR3 spans 14 residues. Germline CDR1 ENHRY, CDR2 SYGVKD. The CDR3 DNA is TGTGCCATCGCCGGGACAGGTCAGGGTCAGCCCCAGCATTTT. Its translation is CAIAGTGQGQPQHF.

The chain is built from TRBV15 and TRBJ2-7, with a weak D call TRBD1 (6 bases). CDR1 is LNHNV and CDR2 is YYDKDF in the germline V gene (reference sequence). This CDR3 contains 14 residues. Deletions cut 4 bases from V and 0 bases from J, with 10 bases between. The CDR3 coding sequence is TGTGCCACCAGCACAGGGGTTAGCTCCTACGAGCAGTACTTC. Amino acids: CATSTGVSSYEQYF.

This chain links TRBV14 with TRBJ2-7, with D perhaps TRBD2 (5 bases). V gave up 6 bases and J gave up 5 bases, with 8 bases separating them. This CDR3 comprises 11 residues. Germline lookup yields CDR1 SGHDN and CDR2 FVKESK. The CDR3 nucleotides read TGTGCCAGCAGTCGGCGGGACGAGCAGTACTTC. It is translated as CASSRRDEQYF.

The chain is built from TRBV10-3 and TRBJ1-5; 9 positions match TRBD1. This CDR3 is 15 amino acids long. V was pared by 9 bases and J by 2 bases, with 8 bases of the junction left unmatched. CDR1 ENHRY and CDR2 SYGVKD come from the germline V gene. The CDR3 loop reads CAIRPGQGGNQPQHF. CDR3 nucleotide sequence: TGTGCCATACGTCCGGGACAGGGAGGCAATCAGCCCCAGCATTTT.

The CDR3 protein is CASSQIMERGETQYF. The CDR3 DNA sequence: TGCGCCAGCAGCCAAATAATGGAGCGTGGAGAGACCCAGTACTTC. The chain joins TRBV4-3 to TRBJ2-5; D unclear. Germline V CDR1 and CDR2: LGHNA, YSLEER. The CDR3 contains 15 residues. The V and J ends lost 2 bases and 4 bases respectively, with 14 bases between them.

The gene calls are TRBV28 and TRBJ2-7, with a possible D match to TRBD2 (6 bases). Trimming stripped 5 bases from V and 2 bases from J, with 10 bases between. The CDR3 length is 13 residues. The V gene's germline CDR1 is MDHEN and CDR2 SYDVKM. The CDR3 protein is CASSDLATYEQYF. DNA for the CDR3: TGTGCCAGCAGTGACCTAGCGACCTACGAGCAGTACTTC.

This rearrangement joins TRBV18 to TRBJ1-2; 9 positions match TRBD1. Germline V gene sequence: CDR1 KGHSH, CDR2 LQKENI. This CDR3 region has 16 residues. V was clipped by 6 bases and J by 7 bases; unmatched bases: 15. For the CDR3, the DNA is TGTGCCAGCTCCCAAAGTACAGGGGGCGCCGGTAGTGGCTACACCTTC. Encoded protein: CASSQSTGGAGSGYTF. Together with reference TRBV18 and TRBJ1-2, the CDR3 gives the full variable domain: NAGVMQNPRHLVRRRGQEARLRCSPMKGHSHVYWYRQLPEEGLKFMVYLQKENIIDESGMPKERFSAEFPKEGPSILRIQQVVRGDSAAYFCASSQSTGGAGSGYTFGSGTRLTVV.

This clone appeared a single time. The genes are TRBV9 and TRBJ2-2; unclear D gene. Per germline, CDR1 SGDLS and CDR2 YYNGEE. V lost 4 bases to trimming and J lost 2 bases, with 12 bases between them. The length of the CDR3 is 15 residues. The CDR3 here is CASSPTGFNTGELFF. The CDR3 bases are TGTGCCAGCAGCCCCACCGGGTTCAACACCGGGGAGCTGTTTTTT.

V gene TRBV27 combines with J gene TRBJ1-3; 9 bases are a match to TRBD1. Trimming took 5 bases from V and 4 from J; bases not matched to a gene: 3. This CDR3 has 14 residues. Germline V lookup: CDR1 MNHEY, CDR2 SMNVEV (reference sequence). In DNA form, the CDR3 reads TGTGCCAGCAGTCGTGGACAGGGGGGAAACACCATATATTTT. Translation gives CASSRGQGGNTIYF.

The chain combines TRBV7-3 with TRBJ2-3; 8 nucleotides line up with TRBD2. CDR3 size: 14 residues. J lost 2 bases, V lost 5 bases, and 3 bases had no gene match. The germline gives CDR1 SGHTA, CDR2 FQGTGA. In DNA form, the CDR3 reads TGTGCCAGCAGCGAGGGACTAGTCACAGATACGCAGTATTTT. This translates into CASSEGLVTDTQYF.

This chain links TRBV5-1 with TRBJ1-6, with TRBD1 matching 7 bases. This CDR3 has 16 amino acids. CDR1 SGHRS and CDR2 YFSETQ come from the germline V gene. Losses at the gene ends were 0 bases for V and 9 bases for J; bases not matched to a gene: 9. The CDR3 sequence is CASSLEGVTGSSPLHF. DNA of the CDR3: TGCGCCAGCAGCTTGGAAGGGGTGACAGGGAGTTCACCCCTCCACTTT.

The chain couples TRBV29-1 to TRBJ1-2; D remains ambiguous. Germline lookup yields CDR1 SQVTM and CDR2 ANQGSEA. The CDR3 runs to 13 residues. Trimming removed 7 bases from V and 5 bases from J, with 17 bases in between. The CDR3 DNA reads as TGCAGCGCAGCCAATAGTGTCATTTATGGCTACACCTTC. Translated: CSAANSVIYGYTF. The variable domain in full, completed from reference TRBV29-1 and TRBJ1-2, reads SAVISQKPSRDICQRGTSLTIQCQVDSQVTMMFWYRQQPGQSLTLIATANQGSEATYESGFVIDKFPISRPNLTFSTLTVSNMSPEDSSIYLCSAANSVIYGYTFGSGTRLTVV.

V gene TRBV11-3 combines with J gene TRBJ2-5; tentatively, D is TRBD2 (5 bases). CDR1 is SGHNT, CDR2 YENEEA, per germline. Trimming cost V 5 bases and J 3 bases, with 10 bases left between them. CDR3 length: 13 residues. CDR3: CASSRMEEETQYF. The CDR3 DNA reads as TGTGCCAGCAGCCGCATGGAGGAAGAGACCCAGTACTTC.

The chain employs TRBV7-9 and TRBJ1-4, with 7 bases aligning to TRBD1. This CDR3 is 16 amino acids long. Germline V gene sequence: CDR1 SEHNR, CDR2 FQNEAQ (reference sequence). Trimming cost V 6 bases and J 4 bases; bases outside gene matches: 11. CDR3 DNA: TGTGCCAGCAGACCCACCGAGGGGGCTTTTAATGAAAAACTGTTTTTT. This codes for CASRPTEGAFNEKLFF.

The chain carries TRBV2 and TRBJ1-6, with 7 bases that match TRBD1. Germline V gene data show CDR1 as SNHLY and CDR2 as FYNNEI. The CDR3 is made up of 15 amino acids. The trim removed 6 bases at V and 8 bases at J, leaving 10 bases unmatched. CDR3 in DNA: TGTGCCAGCAGAGACCTGACAGGGAAGGATTCACCCCTCCACTTT. Amino acids: CASRDLTGKDSPLHF.

This clone was picked up one time. The chain has TRBV24-1 and TRBJ1-5; the match to TRBD1 covers 8 bases. CDR3 size: 16 residues. The V and J ends lost 3 bases and 3 bases, in that order; junction bases with no gene match: 6. The germline gives CDR1 KGHDR, CDR2 SFDVKD. CDR3 sequence (DNA): TGTGCCACCAGTGATGCGGACAGGGCCCTCAATCAGCCCCAGCATTTT. Translated: CATSDADRALNQPQHF.